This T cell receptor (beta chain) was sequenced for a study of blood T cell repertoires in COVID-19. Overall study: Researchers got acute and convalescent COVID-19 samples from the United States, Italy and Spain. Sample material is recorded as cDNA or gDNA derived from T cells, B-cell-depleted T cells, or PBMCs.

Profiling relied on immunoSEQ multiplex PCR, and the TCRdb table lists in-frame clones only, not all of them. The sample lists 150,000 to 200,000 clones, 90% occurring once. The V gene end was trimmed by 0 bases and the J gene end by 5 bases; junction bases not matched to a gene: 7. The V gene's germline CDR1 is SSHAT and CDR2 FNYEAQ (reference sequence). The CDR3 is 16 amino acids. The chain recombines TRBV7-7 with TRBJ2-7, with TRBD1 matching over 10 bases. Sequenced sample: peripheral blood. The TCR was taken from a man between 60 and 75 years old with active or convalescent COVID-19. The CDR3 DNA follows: TGTGCCAGCAGCTTAGCCCCTGGACAGGGGGGCAACGAGCAGTACTTC. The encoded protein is CASSLAPGQGGNEQYF. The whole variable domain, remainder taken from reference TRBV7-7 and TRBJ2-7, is GAGVSQSPRYKVTKRGQDVTLRCDPISSHATLYWYQQALGQGPEFLTYFNYEAQPDKSGLPSDRFSAERPEGSISTLTIQRTEQRDSAMYRCASSLAPGQGGNEQYFGPGTRLTVT.